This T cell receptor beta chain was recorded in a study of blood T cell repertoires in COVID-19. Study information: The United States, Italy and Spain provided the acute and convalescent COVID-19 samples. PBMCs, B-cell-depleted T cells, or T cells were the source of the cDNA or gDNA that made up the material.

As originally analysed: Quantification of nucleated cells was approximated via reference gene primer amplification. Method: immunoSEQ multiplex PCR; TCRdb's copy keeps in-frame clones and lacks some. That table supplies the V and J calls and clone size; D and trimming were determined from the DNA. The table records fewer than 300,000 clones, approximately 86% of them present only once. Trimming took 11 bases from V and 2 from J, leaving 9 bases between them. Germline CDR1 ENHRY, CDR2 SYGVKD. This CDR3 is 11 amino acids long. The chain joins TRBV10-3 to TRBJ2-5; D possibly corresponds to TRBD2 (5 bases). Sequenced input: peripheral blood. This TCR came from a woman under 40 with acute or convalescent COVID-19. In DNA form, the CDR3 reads TGTGCCGGAGGCGGTCAAGAGACCCAGTACTTC. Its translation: CAGGGQETQYF.